A selection of T cell receptor beta chains follows, all from one sample in a study of T cells after yellow fever vaccination. Each CDR3 protein is one row after TCRdb ran MiXCR on the 5' RACE reads. Among roughly 170,000 distinct CDR3 sequences listed, 5.5% to 7.5% were seen once. Material: CD4+ T cells sorted from PBMCs, obtained on the day of the first yellow fever vaccination. Every receptor here comes from a man between 18 and 29 years old who received the YFV17D yellow fever vaccine. Both conserved end residues are part of each CDR3. D genes are given only for firm matches. Clone size is stated in some rows and not others, as once, few, many or a class when expanded.

>TRBV20-1|many|.
CSARPPPGDYGYTF
>TRBV6-5|many|TRBD2
CASSGTSGGMEQFF
>TRBV25-1|.|.
CASSEFRGDWETQYF
>TRBV20-1|many|.
CSARGLLDYEQYF
>TRBV18|few|.
CASSPYSGEDEKLFF
>TRBV12-3/TRBV12-4|many|.
CASSKNFQETQYF
>TRBV7-2|many|.
CASSLAGARGEKLFF
>TRBV7-9|few|.
CASSFYISVANTGELFF
>TRBV7-2|.|.
CASSLALLQETQYF
>TRBV19|.|.
CASSGRGGNQPQHF
>TRBV5-1|many|TRBD2
CASSPGLAATDTQYF
>TRBV20-1|few|.
CSARREGWDYGYTF
>TRBV7-2|many|TRBD1
CASSTRQGTEAFF
>TRBV2|many|.
CASSQGYEQYF
>TRBV5-1|many|.
CASSMPMTGANVLTF
>TRBV5-1|.|TRBD1
CASSYSGTGGETQYF
>TRBV5-1|many|.
CASSPRSTGDIFSGANVLTF
>TRBV30|many|.
CAWSSLRDSAKNIQYF
>TRBV21-1|.|.
CASSLRRGLAGRETQYF
>TRBV11-2|many|.
CASSPGRYNEQFF
>TRBV5-7|many|.
CARRGLAKNIQYF
>TRBV2|few|.
CASSAGNSGNTIYF
>TRBV5-4|.|TRBD2
CASRPGTSGTDTQYF
>TRBV29-1|few|.
CSAGQSTDTQYF
>TRBV28|many|TRBD1
CASSSTTGVGSPLHF
>TRBV5-1|many|TRBD2
CASSLTGGVQETQYF
>TRBV4-3|few|.
CASSQELLRGSYTF
>TRBV6-5|many|TRBD1
CASSYLGQYNEKLFF
>TRBV7-2|few|.
CASSSPGANVLTF
>TRBV4-3|many|TRBD2
CASSLGLAGADTQYF
>TRBV3-1|many|TRBD1
CASSRGGWGQDSNYGYTF
>TRBV7-9|many|.
CASSQGVATNEKLFF
>TRBV6-2/TRBV6-3|many|TRBD2
CASRSGGSSYEQYF
>TRBV5-1|many|.
CASSPLQGEDTQYF
>TRBV21-1|many|.
CASSPLQYF
>TRBV18|few|.
CATGGDTEAFF
>TRBV6-5|.|.
CANSFGTSFSGANVLTF
>TRBV20-1|many|.
CSARQDPYNEQFF
>TRBV4-2|many|TRBD2
CASSQERGYTDTQYF
>TRBV9|.|.
CASSVAEGALFF
>TRBV20-1|.|.
CSAERPGRMHNEQFF
>TRBV7-2|few|TRBD2
CASNLPVAGGLEQFF
>TRBV5-4|many|.
CASSLASTHTDTQYF
>TRBV12-3/TRBV12-4|many|TRBD1
CASSTDREGGNQPQHF
>TRBV7-9|many|.
CASSFSPGSPLHF